This entry lists 13 T cell receptor beta chains sequenced from one sample in a study of metastatic and nonmetastatic thyroid tumors. MiXCR reprocessed the PCR reads for TCRdb. The data contain 45,000 or so clones, roughly 4% of them seen just once; the ten biggest clones take up 9.8%. No treatment had been given to any patient before thyroid surgery. Material for sequencing was blood. These receptor sequences come from a female donor with papillary thyroid cancer or a benign thyroid nodule (not recorded which). Some clones in this sample may be carry-over from other donors' samples.

This clone was counted at least ten times. The chain combines TRBV5-8 with TRBJ1-3; D is unclear. The CDR3 extends over 14 amino acids. The germline V gene encodes CDR1 SGHTS and CDR2 YDEGEE. Between the trimmed V and J ends, which lost 4 bases and 2 bases, there was a span of 10 bases. The CDR3 protein is CASSRAITGNTIYF. Written as DNA, the CDR3 is TGTGCCAGCAGCCGCGCCATCACTGGAAACACCATATATTTT. Full variable domain (rest looked up from reference TRBV5-8 and TRBJ1-3): EAGVTQSPTHLIKTRGQQATLRCSPISGHTSVYWYQQALGLGLQFLLWYDEGEERNRGNFPPRFSGRQFPNYSSELNVNALELEDSALYLCASSRAITGNTIYFGEGSWLTVV.

This chain uses TRBV18 with TRBJ2-1; perhaps TRBD2 as D (5 bases). The V gene's germline CDR1 is KGHSH and CDR2 LQKENI. Deletions cut 4 bases from V and 3 bases from J, with 13 bases between. The CDR3 spans 15 residues. The CDR3 loop reads CASSRAGNYYNEQFF. In DNA form, the CDR3 reads TGTGCCAGCTCACGGGCCGGGAACTACTACAATGAGCAGTTCTTC.

This clone was observed at least ten times. The V call is TRBV20-1, the J call TRBJ1-5; weak D call: TRBD1 (6 bases). The CDR3 sequence is 14 residues long. Germline loops: CDR1 DFQATT, CDR2 SNEGSKA (reference sequence). V was trimmed by 5 bases and J by 4 bases, leaving 15 bases between them. The CDR3 is CSAAMGRGNQPQHF. In nucleotides, the CDR3 is TGCAGTGCTGCAATGGGCAGGGGAAATCAGCCCCAGCATTTT.

This clone appeared a few times. This sequence joins TRBV6-2 or TRBV6-3 and TRBJ2-1; TRBD2 might be the D (5 bases). This CDR3 has 13 residues. In germline, CDR1 is MNHEY, CDR2 SVGEGT. Trimming removed 2 bases from V and 3 bases from J, with 5 bases in between. The DNA of the CDR3 is TGTGCCAGCAGTTACCGGGACTACAATGAGCAGTTCTTC. Its protein is CASSYRDYNEQFF.

This clone was observed a handful of times. Here the CDR3 DNA reads TGTGCCAGCAGCCGTACAGGGGTAGAGAGTCAGTTCTTC. Residues: CASSRTGVESQFF. The chain carries TRBV14 and TRBJ2-1, with 7 bases matching TRBD1. V dropped 4 bases and J dropped 13; count of bases not matched to a gene: 10. This CDR3 is built from 13 residues. Germline V gene sequence: CDR1 SGHDN, CDR2 FVKESK.

This clone was detected ten times or more. V is TRBV7-9 and J is TRBJ1-3; TRBD1 matches at 8 bases. Germline V gene data show CDR1 as SEHNR and CDR2 as FQNEAQ (reference sequence). This CDR3 spans 15 amino acids. Unmatched junction bases numbered 5, after V lost 3 bases and J lost 4 bases. Written as DNA, the CDR3 is TGTGCCAGCAGCTTGACAGGGGCAGAAGGAAACACCATATATTTT. This gives the protein CASSLTGAEGNTIYF.

This clone was counted a few times. The V call is TRBV24-1, the J call TRBJ2-1; weak D call: TRBD1 (5 bases). CDR1 is KGHDR, CDR2 SFDVKD, per germline. Deletions cut 10 bases from V and 8 bases from J, with 17 bases between. The CDR3 has 13 amino acids. CDR3 in amino acids: CATGAWGKDEQFF. For the CDR3, the DNA is TGTGCCACAGGGGCTTGGGGAAAAGATGAGCAGTTCTTC.

A few counts support this clone. The chain has TRBV15 and TRBJ2-6; D remains unclear. V was trimmed by 0 bases and J by 0 bases, leaving 0 bases between them. The CDR3 loop spans 14 amino acids. CDR1 is LNHNV, CDR2 YYDKDF, per germline (reference sequence). The CDR3 DNA reads as TGTGCCACCAGCAGAGACTCTGGGGCCAACGTCCTGACTTTC. Translated, it gives CATSRDSGANVLTF.

The table lists this clone with a few counts. This chain joins TRBV6-1 and TRBJ2-2, with D maybe TRBD2 (5 bases). The V and J ends lost 10 bases and 7 bases respectively, with 19 bases between them. The CDR3 has 14 amino acids. Germline V CDR1 and CDR2: MNHNS, SASEGT. The DNA for the CDR3 is TGTGCCATCCAAGGACGGGCCGAGGGCGGGGAGCTGTTTTTT. Translation: CAIQGRAEGGELFF.

This clone was recorded at least ten times. CDR3 loop: CASSLKGTWGLKDTQYF. The CDR3 region has the DNA TGTGCCAGCAGCTTAAAAGGGACGTGGGGACTAAAAGATACGCAGTATTTT. V usage is TRBV7-3 and J usage is TRBJ2-3, with 7 bases aligning to TRBD2. The V gene end was trimmed by 1 base and the J gene end by 5 bases; junction bases not matched to a gene: 12. The CDR3 loop spans 17 amino acids. Looked up from germline, CDR1 is SGHTA and CDR2 is FQGTGA. Full variable domain (outside the CDR3, taken from reference TRBV7-3 and TRBJ2-3): GAGVSQTPSNKVTEKGKYVELRCDPISGHTALYWYRQSLGQGPEFLIYFQGTGAADDSGLPNDRFFAVRPEGSVSTLKIQRTERGDSAVYLCASSLKGTWGLKDTQYFGPGTRLTVL.

The chain couples TRBV2 to TRBJ2-7; TRBD2 might be the D (6 bases). The CDR3 covers 14 residues. V was trimmed by 7 bases and J by 0 bases, leaving 13 bases between them. Germline CDR1 reads SNHLY; CDR2 reads FYNNEI. The CDR3 sequence is CASIVGGDSYEQYF. The CDR3 nucleotides are TGTGCCAGCATCGTCGGCGGGGACTCCTACGAGCAGTACTTC.

This clone is medium-sized within its sample. This chain links TRBV6-1 with TRBJ1-3, with D maybe TRBD1 (6 bases). The V and J ends lost 5 bases and 1 base respectively, with 9 bases between them. CDR1 is MNHNS and CDR2 is SASEGT in the germline V gene. The CDR3 contains 14 residues. DNA of the CDR3: TGTGCCAGCAGTTCCGACAGGTCTGGAAACACCATATATTTT. Translation gives CASSSDRSGNTIYF.

This clone was detected ten times or more. The sample has other DNA sequences that encode this CDR3 too. The chain joins TRBV9 to TRBJ2-7, with 7 bases identical to TRBD1. CDR1 and CDR2 from the germline V gene are SGDLS and YYNGEE. Trimming cost V 0 bases and J 2 bases; bases outside gene matches: 2. The CDR3 spans 14 residues. The CDR3 DNA reads TGTGCCAGCAGCGTAGGGGACAGACCCTACGAGCAGTACTTC. It is translated as CASSVGDRPYEQYF.